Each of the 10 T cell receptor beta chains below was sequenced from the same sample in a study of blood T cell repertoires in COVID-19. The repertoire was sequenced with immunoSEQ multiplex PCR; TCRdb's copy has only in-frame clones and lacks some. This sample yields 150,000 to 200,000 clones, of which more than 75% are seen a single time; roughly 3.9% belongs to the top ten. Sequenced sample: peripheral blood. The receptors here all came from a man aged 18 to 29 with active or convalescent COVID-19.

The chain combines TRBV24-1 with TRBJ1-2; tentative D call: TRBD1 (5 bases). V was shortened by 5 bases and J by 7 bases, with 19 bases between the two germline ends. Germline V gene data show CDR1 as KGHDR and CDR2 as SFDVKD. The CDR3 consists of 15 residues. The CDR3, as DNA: TGTGCCACCAGTGGTGTAGGGGCTGAGTTTGGTGGCTACACCTTC. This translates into CATSGVGAEFGGYTF.

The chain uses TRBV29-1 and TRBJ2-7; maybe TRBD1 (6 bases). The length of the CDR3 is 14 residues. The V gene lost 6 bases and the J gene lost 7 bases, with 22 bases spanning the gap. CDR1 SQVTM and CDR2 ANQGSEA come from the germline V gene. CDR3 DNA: TGCAGCGTGGCTTTGGGTGGGGACATCCTAGAGCAGTACTTC. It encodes CSVALGGDILEQYF.

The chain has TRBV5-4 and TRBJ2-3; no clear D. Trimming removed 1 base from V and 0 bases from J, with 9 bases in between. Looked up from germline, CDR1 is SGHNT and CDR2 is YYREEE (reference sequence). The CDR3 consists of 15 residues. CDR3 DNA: TGTGCCAGCAGCTTGAGTAGAGCTAGCACAGATACGCAGTATTTT. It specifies CASSLSRASTDTQYF. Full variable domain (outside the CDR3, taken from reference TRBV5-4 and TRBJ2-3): ETGVTQSPTHLIKTRGQQVTLRCSSQSGHNTVSWYQQALGQGPQFIFQYYREEENGRGNFPPRFSGLQFPNYSSELNVNALELDDSALYLCASSLSRASTDTQYFGPGTRLTVL.

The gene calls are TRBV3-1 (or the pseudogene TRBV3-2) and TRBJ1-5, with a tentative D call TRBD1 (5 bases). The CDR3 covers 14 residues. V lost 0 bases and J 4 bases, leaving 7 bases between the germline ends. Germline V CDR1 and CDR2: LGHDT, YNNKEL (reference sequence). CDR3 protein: CASSQDAGNQPQHF. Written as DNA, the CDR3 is TGTGCCAGCAGCCAAGATGCAGGGAATCAGCCCCAGCATTTT.

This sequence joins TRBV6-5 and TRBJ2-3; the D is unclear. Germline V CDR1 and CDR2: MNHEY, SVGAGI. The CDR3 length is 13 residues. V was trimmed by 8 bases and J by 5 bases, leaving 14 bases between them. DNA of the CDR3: TGTGCCAGCGCTCGGGTAGTCGGAGATACGCAGTATTTT. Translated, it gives CASARVVGDTQYF.

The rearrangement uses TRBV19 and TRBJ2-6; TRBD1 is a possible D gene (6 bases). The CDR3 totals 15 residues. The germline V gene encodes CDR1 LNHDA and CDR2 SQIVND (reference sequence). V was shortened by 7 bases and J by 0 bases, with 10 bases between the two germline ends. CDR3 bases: TGTGCCAGTAAGGACAGTCACTCTGGGGCCAACGTCCTGACTTTC. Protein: CASKDSHSGANVLTF.

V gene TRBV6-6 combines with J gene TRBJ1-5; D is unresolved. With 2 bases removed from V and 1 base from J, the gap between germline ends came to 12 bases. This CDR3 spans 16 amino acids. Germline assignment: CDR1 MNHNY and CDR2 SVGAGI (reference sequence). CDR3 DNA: TGTGCCAGCAGTTACGTCGTCGGAGGAAGCAATCAGCCCCAGCATTTT. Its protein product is CASSYVVGGSNQPQHF.

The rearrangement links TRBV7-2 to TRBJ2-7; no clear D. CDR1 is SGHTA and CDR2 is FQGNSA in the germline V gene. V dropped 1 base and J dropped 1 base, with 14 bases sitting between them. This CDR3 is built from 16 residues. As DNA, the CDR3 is TGTGCCAGCAGCTTAGGGGTCGGGTTTATATCCTACGAGCAGTACTTC. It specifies CASSLGVGFISYEQYF.

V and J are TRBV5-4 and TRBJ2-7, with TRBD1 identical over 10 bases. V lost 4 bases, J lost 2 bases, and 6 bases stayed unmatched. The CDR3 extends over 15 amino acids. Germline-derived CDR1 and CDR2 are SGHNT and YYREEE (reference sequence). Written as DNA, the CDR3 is TGTGCCAGCAGCCTAAGACAGGGGGCCCCCTACGAGCAGTACGTC. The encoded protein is CASSLRQGAPYEQYV.

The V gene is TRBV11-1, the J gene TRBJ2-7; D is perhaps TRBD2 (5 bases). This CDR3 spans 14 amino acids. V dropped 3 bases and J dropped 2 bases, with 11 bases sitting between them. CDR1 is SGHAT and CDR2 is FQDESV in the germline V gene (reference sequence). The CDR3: CASSLDSGTYEQYV. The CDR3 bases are TGTGCCAGCAGCTTGGACTCGGGCACCTACGAGCAGTACGTC.